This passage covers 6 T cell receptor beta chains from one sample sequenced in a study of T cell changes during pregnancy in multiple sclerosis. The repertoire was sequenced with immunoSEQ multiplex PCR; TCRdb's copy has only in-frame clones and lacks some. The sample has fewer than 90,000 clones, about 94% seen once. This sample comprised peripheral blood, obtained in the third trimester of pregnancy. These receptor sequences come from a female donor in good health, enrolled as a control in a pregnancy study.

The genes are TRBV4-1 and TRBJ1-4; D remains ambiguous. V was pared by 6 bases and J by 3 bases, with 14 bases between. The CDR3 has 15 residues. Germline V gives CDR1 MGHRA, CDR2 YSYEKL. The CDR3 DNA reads TGCGCCAGCAGGTCGTTGCAGGAACCTAATGAAAAACTGTTTTTT. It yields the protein CASRSLQEPNEKLFF.

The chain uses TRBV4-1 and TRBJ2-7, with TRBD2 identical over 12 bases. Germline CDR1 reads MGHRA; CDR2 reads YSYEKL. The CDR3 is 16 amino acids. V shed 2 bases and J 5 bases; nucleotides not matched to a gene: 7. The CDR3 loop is CASSQKTSGRSDEQYF. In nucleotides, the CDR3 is TGCGCCAGCAGCCAAAAGACTAGCGGGAGAAGCGACGAGCAGTACTTC.

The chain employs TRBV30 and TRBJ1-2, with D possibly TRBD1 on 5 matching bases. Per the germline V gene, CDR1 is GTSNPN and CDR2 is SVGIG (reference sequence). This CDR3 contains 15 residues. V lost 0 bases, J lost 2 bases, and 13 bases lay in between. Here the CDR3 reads CAWSVRQGNNYGYTF. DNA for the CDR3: TGTGCCTGGAGTGTAAGGCAGGGAAACAACTATGGCTACACCTTC.

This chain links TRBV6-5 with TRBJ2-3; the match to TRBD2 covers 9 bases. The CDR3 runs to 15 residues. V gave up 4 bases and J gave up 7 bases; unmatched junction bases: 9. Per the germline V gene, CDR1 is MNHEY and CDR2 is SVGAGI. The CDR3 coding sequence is TGTGCCAGCAGTTCCCTAAGCGGGAGGTTGAATACGCAGTATTTT. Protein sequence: CASSSLSGRLNTQYF.

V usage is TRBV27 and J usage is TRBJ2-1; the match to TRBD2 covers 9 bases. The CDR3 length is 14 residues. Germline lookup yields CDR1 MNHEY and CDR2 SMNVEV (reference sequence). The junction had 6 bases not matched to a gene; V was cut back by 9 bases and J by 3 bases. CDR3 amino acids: CASVAGAGYNEQFF. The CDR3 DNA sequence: TGTGCCAGTGTAGCGGGAGCGGGCTACAATGAGCAGTTCTTC.

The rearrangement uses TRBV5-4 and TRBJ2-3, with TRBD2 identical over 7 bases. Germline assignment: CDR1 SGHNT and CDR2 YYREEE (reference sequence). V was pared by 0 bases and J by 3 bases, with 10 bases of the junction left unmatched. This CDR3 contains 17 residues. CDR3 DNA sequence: TGTGCCAGCAGCTTGGGTCTAGCGGAGCTAGCAACAGATACGCAGTATTTT. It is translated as CASSLGLAELATDTQYF.